This passage covers 19 T cell receptor beta chains from one sample sequenced in a study of T cell clonotyping in hematopoietic cell transplantation. Time point reported: recipient sample about 28 days before transplant, after cytoreduction. Only in-frame clones appear in the TCRdb table, and some are missing; sequencing was by immunoSEQ multiplex PCR. The sample holds 25,000 to 35,000 clones, approximately 77% seen once. This material consisted of peripheral blood mononuclear cells, taken before stem cell transplant. The receptor set was obtained from a man aged 45 to 65 with myelodysplastic syndrome. Some clones in this sample may be carry-over from other donors' samples.

The V gene is TRBV6-5, the J gene TRBJ1-5; D gene uncertain. Germline lookup yields CDR1 MNHEY and CDR2 SVGAGI. The CDR3 is made up of 13 amino acids. Between the trimmed V and J ends, which lost 6 bases and 0 bases, there was a span of 6 bases. The CDR3 DNA reads TGTGCCAGCAGCGAATTTAGCAATCAGCCCCAGCATTTT. Translation: CASSEFSNQPQHF.

The genes are TRBV30 and TRBJ2-4; the D gene is possibly TRBD1 (6 bases). The CDR3 has 14 amino acids. Trimming left V 2 bases short and J 1 base short, with 9 bases between. Germline lookup yields CDR1 GTSNPN and CDR2 SVGIG (reference sequence). The CDR3, as DNA: TGTGCCTGGAGTCAGGGGCTGGCCAAAAACATTCAGTACTTC. Amino acid sequence: CAWSQGLAKNIQYF.

CDR3 in DNA: TGTGCCTGGAATAGGGGAGAAGAGACCCAGTACTTC. Amino acid sequence: CAWNRGEETQYF. This chain uses TRBV30 with TRBJ2-5; perhaps D is TRBD1 or TRBD2 (5 bases each). Trimming removed 4 bases from V and 3 bases from J, with 9 bases in between. Looked up from germline, CDR1 is GTSNPN and CDR2 is SVGIG (reference sequence). The CDR3 contains 12 residues.

The CDR3 sequence is CSDGAFAEAFF. CDR3 in DNA: TGCAGTGACGGGGCTTTCGCTGAAGCTTTCTTT. The rearrangement uses TRBV20-1 and TRBJ1-1, with a possible D match to TRBD1 (5 bases). In germline, CDR1 is DFQATT, CDR2 SNEGSKA (reference sequence). V was clipped by 7 bases and J by 6 bases, with 12 bases between them. CDR3 length: 11 residues.

This clone was recorded a few times. V is TRBV6-5 and J is TRBJ2-7; D gene uncertain. This CDR3 is built from 12 residues. The germline gives CDR1 MNHEY, CDR2 SVGAGI. V was clipped by 5 bases and J by 3 bases, with 8 bases between them. CDR3 in DNA: TGTGCCAGCAGTGCTGGGATCTACGAGCAGTACTTC. Its protein product is CASSAGIYEQYF.

This chain joins TRBV25-1 and TRBJ1-1, with D perhaps TRBD1 (6 bases). V shed 4 bases and J shed 4 bases, with 10 bases lying between them. Germline V gene lookup returns CDR1 MGHDK and CDR2 SYGVNS. This CDR3 contains 13 residues. The CDR3: CASSATGSTEAFF. The DNA of the CDR3 is TGTGCCAGCAGTGCCACAGGGAGCACTGAAGCTTTCTTT.

This clone was seen just once. This chain connects TRBV7-6 to TRBJ2-3; no firm D call. Germline V gives CDR1 SGHVS, CDR2 FNYEAQ. The CDR3 spans 12 residues. The V end lost 5 bases, the J end lost 5 bases, and 8 bases lay between the germline ends. CDR3 residues: CASSRNLDTQYF. The CDR3 DNA follows: TGTGCCAGCAGCCGCAACTTAGATACGCAGTATTTT.

The chain links TRBV25-1 to TRBJ2-3; the match to TRBD2 covers 10 bases. CDR1 and CDR2 from the germline V gene are MGHDK and SYGVNS. V was pared by 0 bases and J by 6 bases, with 9 bases of the junction left unmatched. This CDR3 has 17 residues. For the CDR3, the DNA is TGTGCCAGCAGTGAATATGGTAGCGGGGGGCCGGGGGATACGCAGTATTTT. This gives the protein CASSEYGSGGPGDTQYF.

J is TRBJ1-2 and V is TRBV30; weak D call: TRBD1 (5 bases). CDR3 size: 10 residues. Germline CDR1 and CDR2: GTSNPN and SVGIG (reference sequence). The V end lost 7 bases, the J end lost 6 bases, and 9 bases lay between the germline ends. The CDR3: CASYRNGYTF. DNA for the CDR3: TGTGCCTCCTACAGGAATGGCTACACCTTC.

This clone was counted only a few times. V gene TRBV5-6 combines with J gene TRBJ2-7; 8 positions match TRBD1. This CDR3 comprises 14 residues. V trimming: 0 bases; J trimming: 4 bases; junction bases outside the gene matches: 3. Germline V CDR1 and CDR2: SGHDT, YYEEEE. CDR3 protein: CASSLGRGLYEQYF. CDR3 coding DNA: TGTGCCAGCAGCTTGGGCAGGGGGCTTTACGAGCAGTACTTC. The full variable domain, its missing parts supplied by reference TRBV5-6 and TRBJ2-7, is DAGVTQSPTHLIKTRGQQVTLRCSPKSGHDTVSWYQQALGQGPQFIFQYYEEEERQRGNFPDRFSGHQFPNYSSELNVNALLLGDSALYLCASSLGRGLYEQYFGPGTRLTVT.

The gene calls are TRBV6-6 and TRBJ2-1; D remains ambiguous. The V and J ends lost 4 bases and 7 bases respectively, with 11 bases between them. CDR3 length: 13 residues. Germline V gene data show CDR1 as MNHNY and CDR2 as SVGAGI (reference sequence). The CDR3 is CASSLSGWNEQFF. DNA of the CDR3: TGTGCCAGCAGTTTATCCGGTTGGAATGAGCAGTTCTTC.

The J gene is TRBJ2-7, the V gene TRBV7-6, with 9 bases fitting TRBD1. This CDR3 is 14 amino acids long. CDR1 SGHVS and CDR2 FNYEAQ come from the germline V gene. V lost 1 base and J lost 4; bases outside the gene matches: 2. The CDR3 bases are TGTGCCAGCAGCTTAGGACAGGGGGAGTACGAGCAGTACTTC. It yields the protein CASSLGQGEYEQYF.

This clone was counted once. This chain links TRBV5-6 with TRBJ1-1; D is possibly TRBD1 (6 bases). There are 12 residues in the CDR3. Germline lookup yields CDR1 SGHDT and CDR2 YYEEEE. Trimming left V 0 bases short and J 8 bases short, with 8 bases between. The CDR3 region has the DNA TGTGCCAGCAGCTTGGTCGGACAGGAAGCTTTCTTT. The encoded protein is CASSLVGQEAFF.

This chain joins TRBV6-5 and TRBJ1-1, with TRBD1 as a possible D gene (6 bases). The germline V gene encodes CDR1 MNHEY and CDR2 SVGAGI. The length of the CDR3 is 12 residues. V lost 5 bases, J lost 10 bases, and 14 bases lay in between. CDR3 loop: CASSVVGGAAFF. CDR3 DNA sequence: TGTGCCAGCAGTGTGGTGGGGGGCGCAGCTTTCTTT.

The chain carries TRBV30 and TRBJ1-1; D perhaps matches TRBD1 (6 bases). V dropped 3 bases and J dropped 3 bases, with 11 bases sitting between them. Germline CDR1 and CDR2: GTSNPN and SVGIG (reference sequence). The CDR3 totals 13 residues. The CDR3 spells CAWSRGGDTEAFF. The CDR3 DNA reads as TGTGCCTGGAGCAGAGGGGGGGACACTGAAGCTTTCTTT.

The J gene is TRBJ2-7, the V gene TRBV6-1; D gene uncertain. CDR3 length: 14 amino acids. V was pared by 5 bases and J by 0 bases, with 11 bases between. The germline gives CDR1 MNHNS, CDR2 SASEGT. This CDR3 reads CASSTHGRSYEQYF. The CDR3 bases are TGTGCCAGCAGTACCCACGGACGCTCCTACGAGCAGTACTTC.

This sequence joins TRBV28 and TRBJ2-7; D is undetermined. This CDR3 spans 11 amino acids. Germline loops: CDR1 MDHEN, CDR2 SYDVKM. Trimming cost V 6 bases and J 10 bases, with 13 bases left between them. CDR3 sequence (DNA): TGTGCCAGCAGCTTTATCGGAGATCAGTACTTC. This encodes CASSFIGDQYF.

The V gene is TRBV5-1, the J gene TRBJ2-1; 9 positions agree with TRBD1. The junction had 6 bases not matched to a gene; V was cut back by 4 bases and J by 7 bases. CDR3 length: 14 amino acids. Germline CDR1 is SGHRS and CDR2 is YFSETQ. The CDR3 bases are TGCGCCAGCAGCCAACAGGGGGCCTGGAATGAGCAGTTCTTC. Translation gives CASSQQGAWNEQFF. The full variable domain, in which reference TRBV5-1 and TRBJ2-1 provide the parts outside the CDR3, is KAGVTQTPRYLIKTRGQQVTLSCSPISGHRSVSWYQQTPGQGLQFLFEYFSETQRNKGNFPGRFSGRQFSNSRSEMNVSTLELGDSALYLCASSQQGAWNEQFFGPGTRLTVL.

The chain has TRBV28 and TRBJ2-2; possibly TRBD2 for D (5 bases). Germline V gene sequence: CDR1 MDHEN, CDR2 SYDVKM. CDR3 length equals 15 residues. V dropped 6 bases and J dropped 1 base, with 12 bases sitting between them. The CDR3 sequence: CASRSGIVNTGELFF. In nucleotides, the CDR3 is TGTGCCAGCAGATCGGGGATAGTGAACACCGGGGAGCTGTTTTTT.